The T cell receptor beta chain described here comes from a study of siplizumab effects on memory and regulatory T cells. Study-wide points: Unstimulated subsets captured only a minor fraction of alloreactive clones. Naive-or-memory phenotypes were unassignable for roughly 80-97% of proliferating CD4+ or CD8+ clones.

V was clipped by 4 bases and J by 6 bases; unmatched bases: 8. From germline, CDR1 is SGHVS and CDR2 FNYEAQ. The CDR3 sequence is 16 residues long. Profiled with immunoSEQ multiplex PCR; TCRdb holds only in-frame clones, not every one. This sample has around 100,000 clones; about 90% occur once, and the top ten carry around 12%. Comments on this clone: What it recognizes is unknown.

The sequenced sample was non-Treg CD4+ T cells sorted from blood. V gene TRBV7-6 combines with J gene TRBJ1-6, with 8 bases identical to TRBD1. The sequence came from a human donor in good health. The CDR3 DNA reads TGTGCCAGCAGCTCCAGGACAGGGTTTGGTAATTCACCCCTCCACTTT. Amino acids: CASSSRTGFGNSPLHF.